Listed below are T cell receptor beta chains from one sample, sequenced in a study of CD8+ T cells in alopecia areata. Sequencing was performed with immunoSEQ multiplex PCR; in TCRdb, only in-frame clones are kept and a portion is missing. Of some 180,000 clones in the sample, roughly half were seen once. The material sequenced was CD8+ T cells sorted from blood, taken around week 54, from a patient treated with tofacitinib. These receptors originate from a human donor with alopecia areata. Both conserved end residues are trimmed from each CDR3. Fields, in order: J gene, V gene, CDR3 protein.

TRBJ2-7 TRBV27 ASSSVGFGGGHEQY
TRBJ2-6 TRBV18 ASSPRASSFSGANVLT
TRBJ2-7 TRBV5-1 ASSPRTGAYEQY
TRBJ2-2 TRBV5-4 ASSFSTGELF
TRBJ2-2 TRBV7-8 ASNRVGELF
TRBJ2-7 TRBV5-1 ASSLGQGSSYEQY
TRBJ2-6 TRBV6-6 ASSIQGNYVLT
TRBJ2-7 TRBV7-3 ASSSGPGGQYEQY
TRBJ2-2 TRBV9 ASHGRTGELF
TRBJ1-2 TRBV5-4 ASSLGDRASYT
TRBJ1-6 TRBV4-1 ASSQDWTGLAPLH
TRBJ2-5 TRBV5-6 ASSSFSNRSVQETQY
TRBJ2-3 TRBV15 ATSREPGRGGDTQY
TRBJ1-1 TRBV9 ASSVGASTEAF
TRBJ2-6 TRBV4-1 ASSQGDRVGANVLT
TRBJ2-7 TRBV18 ASSPTFGQAYYEQY
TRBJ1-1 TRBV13 ASSLTETEAF
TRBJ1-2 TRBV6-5 ASSYFNNYGYT
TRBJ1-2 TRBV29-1 SGDVGYGYT
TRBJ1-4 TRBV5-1 ASKQDAGDGEKLF
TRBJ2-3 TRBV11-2 ASSPLPASDADTQY
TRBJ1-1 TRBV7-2 AIPRGGPTEAF
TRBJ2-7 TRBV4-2 ASSQEPPDSGYEQY
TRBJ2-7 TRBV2 ASTGGISYEQY
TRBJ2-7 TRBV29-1 SVGVGGSAYEQY